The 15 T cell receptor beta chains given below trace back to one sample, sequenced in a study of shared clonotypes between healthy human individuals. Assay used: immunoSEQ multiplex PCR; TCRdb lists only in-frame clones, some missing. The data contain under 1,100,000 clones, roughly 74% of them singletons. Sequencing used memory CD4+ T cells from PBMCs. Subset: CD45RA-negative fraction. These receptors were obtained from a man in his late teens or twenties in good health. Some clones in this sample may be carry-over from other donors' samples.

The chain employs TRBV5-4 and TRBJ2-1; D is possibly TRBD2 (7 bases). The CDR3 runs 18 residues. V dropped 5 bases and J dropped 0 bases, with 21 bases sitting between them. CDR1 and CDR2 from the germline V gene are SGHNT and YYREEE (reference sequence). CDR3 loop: CASRGGSGGRSSYNEQFF. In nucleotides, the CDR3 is TGTGCCAGCAGAGGGGGGAGCGGCGGGAGAAGCTCCTACAATGAGCAGTTCTTC.

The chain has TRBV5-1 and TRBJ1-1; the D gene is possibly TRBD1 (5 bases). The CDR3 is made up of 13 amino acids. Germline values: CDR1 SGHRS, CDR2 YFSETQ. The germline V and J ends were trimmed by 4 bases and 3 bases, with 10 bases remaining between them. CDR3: CASSRRGDTEAFF. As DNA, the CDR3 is TGCGCCAGCAGCAGGAGAGGGGACACTGAAGCTTTCTTT.

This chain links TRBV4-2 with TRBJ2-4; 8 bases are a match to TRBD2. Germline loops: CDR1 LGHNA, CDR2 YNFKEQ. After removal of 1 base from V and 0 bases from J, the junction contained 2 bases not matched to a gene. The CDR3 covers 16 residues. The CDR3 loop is CASSQAREGAKNIQYF. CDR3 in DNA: TGTGCCAGCAGCCAAGCCCGGGAGGGAGCCAAAAACATTCAGTACTTC.

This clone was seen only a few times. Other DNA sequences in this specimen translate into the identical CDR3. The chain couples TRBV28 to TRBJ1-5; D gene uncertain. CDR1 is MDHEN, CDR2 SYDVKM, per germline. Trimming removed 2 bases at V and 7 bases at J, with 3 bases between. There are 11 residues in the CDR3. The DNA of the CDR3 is TGTGCCAGCAGTTTAAGCCAGCCCCAGCATTTT. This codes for CASSLSQPQHF.

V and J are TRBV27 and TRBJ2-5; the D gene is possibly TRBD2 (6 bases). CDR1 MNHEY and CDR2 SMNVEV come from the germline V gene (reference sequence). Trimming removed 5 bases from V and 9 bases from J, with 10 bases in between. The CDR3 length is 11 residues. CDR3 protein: CASSRESPQYF. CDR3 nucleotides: TGTGCCAGCAGTCGGGAGTCCCCCCAGTACTTC.

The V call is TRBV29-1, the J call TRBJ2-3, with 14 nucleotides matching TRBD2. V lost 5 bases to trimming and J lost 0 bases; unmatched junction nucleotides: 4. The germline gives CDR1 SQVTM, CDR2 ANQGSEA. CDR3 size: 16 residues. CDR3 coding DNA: TGCAGCGTTCCGGGACTAGCGGGAGAGAGCACAGATACGCAGTATTTT. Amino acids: CSVPGLAGESTDTQYF.

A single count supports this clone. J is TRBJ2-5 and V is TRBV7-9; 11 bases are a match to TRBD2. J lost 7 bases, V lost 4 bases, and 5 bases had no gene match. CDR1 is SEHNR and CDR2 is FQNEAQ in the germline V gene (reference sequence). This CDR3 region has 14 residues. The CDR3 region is CASSSTSGRVTQYF. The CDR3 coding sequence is TGTGCCAGCAGCTCTACTAGCGGGAGAGTGACCCAGTACTTC.

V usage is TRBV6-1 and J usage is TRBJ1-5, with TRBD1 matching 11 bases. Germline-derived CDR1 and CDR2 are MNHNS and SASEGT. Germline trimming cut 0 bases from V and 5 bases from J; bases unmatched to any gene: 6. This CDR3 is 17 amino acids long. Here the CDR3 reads CASSEASRTGGYQPQHF. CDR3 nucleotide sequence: TGTGCCAGCAGTGAAGCATCCCGGACAGGGGGCTATCAGCCCCAGCATTTT.

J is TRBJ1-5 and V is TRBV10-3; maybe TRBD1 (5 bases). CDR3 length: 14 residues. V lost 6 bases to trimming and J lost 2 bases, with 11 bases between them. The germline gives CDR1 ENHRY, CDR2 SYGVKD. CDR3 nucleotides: TGTGCCATCAGCCGGGACGGGGGCAATCAGCCCCAGCATTTT. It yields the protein CAISRDGGNQPQHF.

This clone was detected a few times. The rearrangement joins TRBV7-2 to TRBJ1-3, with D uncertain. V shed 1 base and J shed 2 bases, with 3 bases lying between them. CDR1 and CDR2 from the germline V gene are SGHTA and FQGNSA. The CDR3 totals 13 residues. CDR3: CASSLEAGNTIYF. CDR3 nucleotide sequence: TGTGCCAGCAGCTTAGAGGCTGGAAACACCATATATTTT.

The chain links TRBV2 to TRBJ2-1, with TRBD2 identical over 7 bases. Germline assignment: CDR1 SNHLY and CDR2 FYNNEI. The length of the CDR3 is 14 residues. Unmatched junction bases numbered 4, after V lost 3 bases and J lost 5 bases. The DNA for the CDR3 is TGTGCCAGCAGTGATGATCTAGCGGACAATGAGCAGTTCTTC. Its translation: CASSDDLADNEQFF.

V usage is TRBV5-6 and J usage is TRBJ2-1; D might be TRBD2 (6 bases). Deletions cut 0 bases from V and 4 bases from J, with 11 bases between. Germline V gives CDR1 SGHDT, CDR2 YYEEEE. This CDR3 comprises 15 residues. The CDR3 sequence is CASSLAGDPYNEQFF. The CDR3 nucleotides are TGTGCCAGCAGCTTGGCGGGGGATCCGTACAATGAGCAGTTCTTC.

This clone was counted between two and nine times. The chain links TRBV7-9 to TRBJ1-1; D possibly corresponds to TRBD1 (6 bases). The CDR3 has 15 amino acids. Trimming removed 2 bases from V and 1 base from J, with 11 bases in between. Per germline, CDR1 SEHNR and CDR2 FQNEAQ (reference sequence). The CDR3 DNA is TGTGCCAGCAGCTTAATGGGGACACCGAACACTGAAGCTTTCTTT. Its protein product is CASSLMGTPNTEAFF.

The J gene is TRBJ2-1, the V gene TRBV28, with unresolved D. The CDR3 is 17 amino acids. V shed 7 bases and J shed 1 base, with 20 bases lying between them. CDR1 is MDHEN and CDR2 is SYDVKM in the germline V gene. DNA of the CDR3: TGTGCCAGCAACACTTTCGAAGCCGCAAGGTCCTACAATGAGCAGTTCTTC. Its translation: CASNTFEAARSYNEQFF.

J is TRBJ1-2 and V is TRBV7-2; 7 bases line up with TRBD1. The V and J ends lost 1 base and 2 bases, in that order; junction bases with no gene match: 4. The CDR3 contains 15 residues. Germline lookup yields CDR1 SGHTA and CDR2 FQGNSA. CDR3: CASSLVGTENYGYTF. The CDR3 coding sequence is TGTGCCAGCAGCTTAGTTGGGACAGAGAACTATGGCTACACCTTC.